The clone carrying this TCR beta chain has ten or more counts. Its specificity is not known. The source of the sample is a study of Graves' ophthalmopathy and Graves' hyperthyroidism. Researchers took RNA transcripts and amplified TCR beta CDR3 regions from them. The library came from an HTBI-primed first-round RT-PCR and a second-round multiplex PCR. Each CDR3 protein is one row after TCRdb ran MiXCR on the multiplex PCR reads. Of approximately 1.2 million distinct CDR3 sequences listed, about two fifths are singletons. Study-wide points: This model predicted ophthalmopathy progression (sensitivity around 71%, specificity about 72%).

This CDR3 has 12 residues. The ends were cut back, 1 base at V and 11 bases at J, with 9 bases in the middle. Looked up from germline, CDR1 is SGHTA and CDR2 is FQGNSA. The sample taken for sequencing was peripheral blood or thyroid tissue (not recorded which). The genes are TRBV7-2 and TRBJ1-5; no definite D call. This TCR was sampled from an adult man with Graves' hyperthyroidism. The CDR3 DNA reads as TGTGCCAGCAGCTTAGAACACTCAGCCCAGCATTTT. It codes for CASSLEHSAQHF.